Detailed here is one TCR beta chain. The data derive from a study of blood T cell repertoires in COVID-19. The CDR3 sequence is 14 residues long. This table comes from immunoSEQ multiplex PCR, and its TCRdb copy is limited to in-frame clones, with some not included. The table shows about 430,000 clones, with roughly 90% occurring only once. Material for sequencing was peripheral blood. The chain recombines TRBV1 with TRBJ2-7; TRBD1 reflects the table's D call only, with no check against the DNA. TRBV1 is termed a pseudogene. This TCR was recovered from a man aged 18-30 years with COVID-19, enrolled during active disease. The CDR3 region has the DNA TGCACCAGCAGCCAAGAGCAACAGCTCTACGAGCAGTACTTC. Translated: CTSSQEQQLYEQYF.